Below are 5 T cell receptor beta chains sequenced from a single sample in a study of T cell responses to AZD1222 COVID-19 vaccine. This table comes from immunoSEQ multiplex PCR, and its TCRdb copy is limited to in-frame clones, with some not included. This table has around 120,000 clones, around 88% appearing once. The starting material was peripheral blood, obtained on day 0 of MenACWY control vaccination. The receptors shown here come from an adult in good health.

This chain connects TRBV9 to TRBJ1-1; D uncertain. V gave up 0 bases and J gave up 0 bases, with 9 bases separating them. CDR3 length equals 15 residues. Germline V gene sequence: CDR1 SGDLS, CDR2 YYNGEE. The CDR3 coding sequence is TGTGCCAGCAGCGTAGATACAGTTTTGAACACTGAAGCTTTCTTT. Protein: CASSVDTVLNTEAFF.

V is TRBV2 and J is TRBJ2-1, with no clear D. This CDR3 region has 12 residues. Trimming stripped 6 bases from V and 9 bases from J, with 12 bases between. Per germline, CDR1 SNHLY and CDR2 FYNNEI. The CDR3 DNA is TGTGCCAGCAGACCCAACGGTCTTGAGCAGTTCTTC. The encoded protein is CASRPNGLEQFF.

J is TRBJ1-3 and V is TRBV9, with D unclear. With 0 bases removed from V and 0 bases from J, the gap between germline ends came to 7 bases. Germline V gene sequence: CDR1 SGDLS, CDR2 YYNGEE. The CDR3 consists of 15 residues. The CDR3 loop is CASSVEPASGNTIYF. CDR3 DNA: TGTGCCAGCAGCGTAGAACCGGCCTCTGGAAACACCATATATTTT.

The chain uses TRBV5-4 and TRBJ2-7, with 9 bases identical to TRBD2. This CDR3 has 16 residues. J lost 3 bases, V lost 4 bases, and 11 bases had no gene match. Germline CDR1 is SGHNT and CDR2 is YYREEE (reference sequence). CDR3: CASSPNPGTSFYEQYF. The CDR3 nucleotides are TGTGCCAGCAGCCCGAACCCCGGGACTAGCTTCTACGAGCAGTACTTC.

V is TRBV18 and J is TRBJ1-1; D is undetermined. CDR1 and CDR2 (germline): KGHSH, LQKENI. V shed 2 bases and J shed 3 bases, with 10 bases lying between them. The CDR3 contains 14 residues. Written as DNA, the CDR3 is TGTGCCAGCTCACCATATGAAGGAGACACTGAAGCTTTCTTT. Translated: CASSPYEGDTEAFF.